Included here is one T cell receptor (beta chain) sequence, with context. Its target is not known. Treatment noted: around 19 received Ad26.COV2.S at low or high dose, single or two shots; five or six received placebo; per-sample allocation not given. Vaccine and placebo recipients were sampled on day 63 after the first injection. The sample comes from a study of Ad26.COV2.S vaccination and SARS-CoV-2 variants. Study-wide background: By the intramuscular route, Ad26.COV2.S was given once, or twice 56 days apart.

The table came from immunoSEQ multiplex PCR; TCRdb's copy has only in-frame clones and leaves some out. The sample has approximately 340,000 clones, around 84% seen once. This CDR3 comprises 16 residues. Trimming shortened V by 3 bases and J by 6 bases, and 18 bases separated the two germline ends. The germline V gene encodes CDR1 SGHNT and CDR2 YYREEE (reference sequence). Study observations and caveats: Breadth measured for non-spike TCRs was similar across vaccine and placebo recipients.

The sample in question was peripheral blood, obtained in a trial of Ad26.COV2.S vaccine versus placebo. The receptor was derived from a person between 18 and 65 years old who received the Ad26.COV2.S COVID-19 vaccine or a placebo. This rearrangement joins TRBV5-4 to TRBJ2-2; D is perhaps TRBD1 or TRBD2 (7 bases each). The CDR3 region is CASSSRQGGSAGELFF. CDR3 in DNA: TGTGCCAGCAGCTCTCGACAGGGAGGGAGCGCCGGGGAGCTGTTTTTT.